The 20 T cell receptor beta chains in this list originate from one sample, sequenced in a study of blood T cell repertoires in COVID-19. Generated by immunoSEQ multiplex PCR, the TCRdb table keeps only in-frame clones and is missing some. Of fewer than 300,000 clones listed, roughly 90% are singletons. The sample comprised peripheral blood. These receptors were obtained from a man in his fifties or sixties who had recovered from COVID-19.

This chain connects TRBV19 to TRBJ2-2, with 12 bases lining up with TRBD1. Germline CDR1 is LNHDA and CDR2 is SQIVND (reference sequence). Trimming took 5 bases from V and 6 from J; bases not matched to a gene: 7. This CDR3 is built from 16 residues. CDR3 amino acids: CASSVGTGGEAGELFF. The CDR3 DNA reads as TGTGCCAGTAGTGTTGGGACAGGGGGCGAAGCCGGGGAGCTGTTTTTT.

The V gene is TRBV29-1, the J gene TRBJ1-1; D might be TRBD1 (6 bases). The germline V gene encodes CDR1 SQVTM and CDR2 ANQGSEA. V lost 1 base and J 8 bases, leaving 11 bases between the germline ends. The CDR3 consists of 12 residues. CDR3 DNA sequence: TGCAGCGTTGAAGCAGTAGGACAGGAAGCTTTCTTT. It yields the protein CSVEAVGQEAFF.

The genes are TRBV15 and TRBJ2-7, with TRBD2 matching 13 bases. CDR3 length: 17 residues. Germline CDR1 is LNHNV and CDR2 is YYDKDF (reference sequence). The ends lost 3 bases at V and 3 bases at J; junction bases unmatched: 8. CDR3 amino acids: CATSSQKGTSGVYEQYF. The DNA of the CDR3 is TGTGCCACCAGCAGTCAAAAAGGGACTAGCGGGGTCTACGAGCAGTACTTC.

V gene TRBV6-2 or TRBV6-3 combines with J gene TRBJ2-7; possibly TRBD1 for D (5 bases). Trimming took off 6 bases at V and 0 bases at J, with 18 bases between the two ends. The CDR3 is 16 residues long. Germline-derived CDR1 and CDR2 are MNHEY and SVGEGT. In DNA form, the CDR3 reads TGTGCCAGCAGCCCCCCCAGCAGGGTCCTCTCCTACGAGCAGTACTTC. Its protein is CASSPPSRVLSYEQYF.

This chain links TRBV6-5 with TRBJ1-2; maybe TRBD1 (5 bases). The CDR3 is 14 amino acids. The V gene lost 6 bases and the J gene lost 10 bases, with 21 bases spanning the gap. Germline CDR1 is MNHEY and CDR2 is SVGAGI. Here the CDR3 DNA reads TGTGCCAGCAGCGCCGTGACAGAAGTAACTGCCTACACCTTC. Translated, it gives CASSAVTEVTAYTF.

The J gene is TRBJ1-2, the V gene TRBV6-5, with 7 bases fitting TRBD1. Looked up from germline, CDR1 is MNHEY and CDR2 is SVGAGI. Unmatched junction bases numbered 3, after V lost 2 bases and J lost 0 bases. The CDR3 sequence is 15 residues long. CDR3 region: CASSYGQATNYGYTF. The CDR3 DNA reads TGTGCCAGCAGTTACGGACAGGCTACTAACTATGGCTACACCTTC.

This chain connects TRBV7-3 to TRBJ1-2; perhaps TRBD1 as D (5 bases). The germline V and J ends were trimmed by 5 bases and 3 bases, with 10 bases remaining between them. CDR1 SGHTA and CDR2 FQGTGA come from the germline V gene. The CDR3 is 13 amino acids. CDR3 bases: TGTGCCAGCAGCGCCAGGGAGGACTATGGCTACACCTTC. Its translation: CASSAREDYGYTF.

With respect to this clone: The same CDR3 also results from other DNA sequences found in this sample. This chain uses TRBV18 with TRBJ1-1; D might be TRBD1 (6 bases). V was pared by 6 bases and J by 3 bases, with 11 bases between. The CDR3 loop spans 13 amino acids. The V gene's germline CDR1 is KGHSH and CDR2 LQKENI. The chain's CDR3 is CASSQNRDTEAFF. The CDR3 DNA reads TGTGCCAGCTCTCAAAACAGGGACACTGAAGCTTTCTTT.

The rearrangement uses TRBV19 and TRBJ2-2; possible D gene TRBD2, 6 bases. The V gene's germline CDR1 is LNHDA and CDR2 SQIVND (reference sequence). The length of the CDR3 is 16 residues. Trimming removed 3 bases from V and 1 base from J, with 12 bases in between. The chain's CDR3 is CASSIARRENTGELFF. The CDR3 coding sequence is TGTGCCAGTAGTATTGCCAGGAGGGAGAACACCGGGGAGCTGTTTTTT.

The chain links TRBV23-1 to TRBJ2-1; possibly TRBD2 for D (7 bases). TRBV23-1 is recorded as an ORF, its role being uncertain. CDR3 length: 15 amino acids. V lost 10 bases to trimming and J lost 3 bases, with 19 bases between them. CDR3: CATGSRGLFYNEQFF. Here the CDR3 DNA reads TGCGCCACCGGGTCGCGGGGGCTTTTCTACAATGAGCAGTTCTTC.

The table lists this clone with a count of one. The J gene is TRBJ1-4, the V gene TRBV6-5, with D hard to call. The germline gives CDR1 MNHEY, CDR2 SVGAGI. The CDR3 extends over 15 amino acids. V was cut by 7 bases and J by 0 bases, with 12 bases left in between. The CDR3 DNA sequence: TGTGCCAGCACACAAAGACTGGCAACTAATGAAAAACTGTTTTTT. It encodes CASTQRLATNEKLFF.

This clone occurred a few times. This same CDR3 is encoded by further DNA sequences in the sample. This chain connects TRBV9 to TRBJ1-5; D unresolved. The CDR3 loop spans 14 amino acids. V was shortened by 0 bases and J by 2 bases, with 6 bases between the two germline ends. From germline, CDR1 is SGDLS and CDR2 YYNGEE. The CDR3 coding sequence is TGTGCCAGCAGCGTAGAGGGAGGCAATCAGCCCCAGCATTTT. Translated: CASSVEGGNQPQHF.

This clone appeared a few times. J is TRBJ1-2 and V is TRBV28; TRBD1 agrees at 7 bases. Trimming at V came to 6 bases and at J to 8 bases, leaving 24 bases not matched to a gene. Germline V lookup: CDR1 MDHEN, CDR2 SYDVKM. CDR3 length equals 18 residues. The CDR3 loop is CASRTPRDSLLTEQGYTF. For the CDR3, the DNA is TGTGCCAGCAGAACACCCCGGGACAGCCTCTTGACAGAGCAAGGCTACACCTTC.

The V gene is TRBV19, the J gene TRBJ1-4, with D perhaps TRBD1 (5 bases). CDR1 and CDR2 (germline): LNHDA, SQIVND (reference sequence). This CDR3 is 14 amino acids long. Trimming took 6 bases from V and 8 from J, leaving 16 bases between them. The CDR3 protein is CASRKQDFKEKLFF. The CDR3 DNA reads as TGTGCCAGTAGGAAACAGGATTTTAAAGAAAAACTGTTTTTT.

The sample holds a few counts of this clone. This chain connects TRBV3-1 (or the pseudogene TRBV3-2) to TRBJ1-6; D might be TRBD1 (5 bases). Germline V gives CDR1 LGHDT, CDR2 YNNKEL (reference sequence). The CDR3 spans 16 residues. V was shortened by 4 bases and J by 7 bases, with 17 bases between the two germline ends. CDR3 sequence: CASSRPWAGRNSPLHF. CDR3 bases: TGTGCCAGCAGCCGCCCCTGGGCAGGGCGGAATTCACCCCTCCACTTT.

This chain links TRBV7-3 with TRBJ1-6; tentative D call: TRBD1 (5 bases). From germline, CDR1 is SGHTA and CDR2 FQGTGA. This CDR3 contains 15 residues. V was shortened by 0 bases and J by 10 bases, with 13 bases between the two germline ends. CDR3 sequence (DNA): TGTGCCAGCAGCTTAACTCTGGAGGGACTCTCACCCCTCCACTTT. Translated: CASSLTLEGLSPLHF.

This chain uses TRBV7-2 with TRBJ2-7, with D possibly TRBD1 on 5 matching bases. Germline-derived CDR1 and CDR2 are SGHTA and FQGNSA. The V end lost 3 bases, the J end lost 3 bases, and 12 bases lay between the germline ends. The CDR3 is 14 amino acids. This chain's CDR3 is CASSLAGSLYEQYF. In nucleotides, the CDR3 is TGTGCCAGCAGCTTGGCAGGGTCCCTCTACGAGCAGTACTTC.

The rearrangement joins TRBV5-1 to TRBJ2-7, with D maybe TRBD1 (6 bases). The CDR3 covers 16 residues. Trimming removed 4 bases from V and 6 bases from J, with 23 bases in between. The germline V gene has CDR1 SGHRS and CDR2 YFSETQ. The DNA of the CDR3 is TGCGCCAGCAGCCCGAGAATGGCACAGGGTTCGTCCGAGCAGTACTTC. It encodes CASSPRMAQGSSEQYF.

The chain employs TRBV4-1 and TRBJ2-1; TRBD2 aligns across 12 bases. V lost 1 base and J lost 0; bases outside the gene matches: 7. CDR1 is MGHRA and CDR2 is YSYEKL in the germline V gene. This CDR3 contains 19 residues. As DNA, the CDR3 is TGCGCCAGCAGCCAAGCGACTAGCGGGGGAGCATTCTCCTACAATGAGCAGTTCTTC. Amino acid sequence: CASSQATSGGAFSYNEQFF.

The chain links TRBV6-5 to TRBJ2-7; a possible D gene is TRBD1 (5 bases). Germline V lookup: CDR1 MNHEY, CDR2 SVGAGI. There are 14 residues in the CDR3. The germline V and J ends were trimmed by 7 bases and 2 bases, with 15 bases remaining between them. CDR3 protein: CASNENGATYEQYF. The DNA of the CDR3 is TGTGCCAGCAACGAAAATGGGGCAACCTACGAGCAGTACTTC.